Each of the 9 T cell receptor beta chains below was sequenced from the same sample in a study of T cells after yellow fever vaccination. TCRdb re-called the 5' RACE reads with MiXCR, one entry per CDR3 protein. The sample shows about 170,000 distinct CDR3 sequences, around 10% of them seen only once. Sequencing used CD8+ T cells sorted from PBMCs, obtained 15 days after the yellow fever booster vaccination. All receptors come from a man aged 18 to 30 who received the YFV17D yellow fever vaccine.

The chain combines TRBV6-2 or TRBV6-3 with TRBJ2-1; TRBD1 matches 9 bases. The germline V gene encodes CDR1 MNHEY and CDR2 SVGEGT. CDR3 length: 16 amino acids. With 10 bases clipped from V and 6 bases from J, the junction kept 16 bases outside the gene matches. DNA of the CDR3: TGTGCCACCGAAGCGTACGCCGGGACAGGGACCAATGAGCAGTTCTTC. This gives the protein CATEAYAGTGTNEQFF.

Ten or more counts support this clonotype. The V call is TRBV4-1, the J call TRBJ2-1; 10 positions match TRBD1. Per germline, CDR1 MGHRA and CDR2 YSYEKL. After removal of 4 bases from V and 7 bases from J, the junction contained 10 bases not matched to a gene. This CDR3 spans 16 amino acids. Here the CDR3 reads CASSRSGGQGRNEQFF. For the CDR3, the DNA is TGCGCCAGCAGCCGATCCGGGGGACAGGGGCGAAATGAGCAGTTCTTC.

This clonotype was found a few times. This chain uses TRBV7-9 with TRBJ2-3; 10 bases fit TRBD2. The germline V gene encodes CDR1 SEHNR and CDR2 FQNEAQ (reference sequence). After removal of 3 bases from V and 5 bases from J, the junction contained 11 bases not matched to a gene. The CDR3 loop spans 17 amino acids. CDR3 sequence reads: CASSFPRGASGGDTQYF. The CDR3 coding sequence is TGTGCCAGCAGCTTCCCGAGGGGAGCTAGCGGGGGAGATACGCAGTATTTT.

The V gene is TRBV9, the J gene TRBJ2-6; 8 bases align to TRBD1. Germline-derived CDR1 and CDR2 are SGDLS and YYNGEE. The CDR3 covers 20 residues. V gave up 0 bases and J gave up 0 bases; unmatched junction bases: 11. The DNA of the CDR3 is TGTGCCAGCAGCGTAGCGGCGAGGCAGGGGGCCGACTCTGGGGCCAACGTCCTGACTTTC. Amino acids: CASSVAARQGADSGANVLTF. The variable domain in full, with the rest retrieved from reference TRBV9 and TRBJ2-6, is DSGVTQTPKHLITATGQRVTLRCSPRSGDLSVYWYQQSLDQGLQFLIQYYNGEERAKGNILERFSAQQFPDLHSELNLSSLELGDSALYFCASSVAARQGADSGANVLTFGAGSRLTVL.

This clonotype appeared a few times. This chain's CDR3 is CASSPYKGSSYEQYF. CDR3 sequence (DNA): TGTGCCAGCAGCCCCTACAAAGGGAGTTCCTACGAGCAGTACTTC. The gene calls are TRBV6-1 and TRBJ2-7; TRBD2 is a possible D gene (5 bases). Trimming removed 6 bases from V and 1 base from J, with 16 bases in between. The CDR3 runs 15 residues. The germline V gene encodes CDR1 MNHNS and CDR2 SASEGT.

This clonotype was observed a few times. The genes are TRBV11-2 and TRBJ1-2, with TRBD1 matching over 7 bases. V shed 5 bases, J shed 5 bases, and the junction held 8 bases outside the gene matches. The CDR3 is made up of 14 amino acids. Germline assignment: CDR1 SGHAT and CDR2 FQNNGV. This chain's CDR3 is CASSRQGDGYGYTF. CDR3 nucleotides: TGTGCCAGCAGCCGACAGGGCGACGGGTATGGCTACACCTTC.

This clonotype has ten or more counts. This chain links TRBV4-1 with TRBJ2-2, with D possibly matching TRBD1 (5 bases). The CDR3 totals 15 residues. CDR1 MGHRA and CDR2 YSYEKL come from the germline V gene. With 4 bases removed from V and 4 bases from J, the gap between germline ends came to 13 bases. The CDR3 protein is CASSPGPRGTGELFF. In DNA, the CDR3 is TGCGCCAGCAGCCCCGGGCCTAGGGGCACCGGGGAGCTGTTTTTT.

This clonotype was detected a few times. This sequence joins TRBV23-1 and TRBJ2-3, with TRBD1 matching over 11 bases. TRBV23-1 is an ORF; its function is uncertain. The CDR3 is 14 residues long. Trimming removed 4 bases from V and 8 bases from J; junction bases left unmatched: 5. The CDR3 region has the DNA TGCGCCAGCAGTCGAGGACAGGGGGCGCTTACGCAGTATTTT. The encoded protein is CASSRGQGALTQYF.

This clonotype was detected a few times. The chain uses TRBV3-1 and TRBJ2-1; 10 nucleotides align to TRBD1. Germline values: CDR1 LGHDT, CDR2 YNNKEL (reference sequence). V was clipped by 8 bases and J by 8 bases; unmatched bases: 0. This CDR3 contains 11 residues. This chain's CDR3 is CASGQGDEQFF. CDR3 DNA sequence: TGTGCCAGCGGACAGGGGGATGAGCAGTTCTTC.